This T cell receptor beta chain derives from a study of CD8 T cells in Susac syndrome. Reverse transcription of about 0.45 to 1 ug RNA was performed with random hexamers. Amplification of the TCR beta CDR3 was carried out by immunoSEQ multiplex PCR, which spanned a total of 54 Vbeta and 13 Jbeta segments. Using its own MiXCR run on the immunoSEQ multiplex PCR reads, TCRdb lists one record per CDR3 protein. The table shows some 150,000 distinct CDR3 sequences, with nearly 95% occurring only once. CDR1 is DFQATT, CDR2 SNEGSKA, per germline (reference sequence). The CDR3 covers 14 residues. Between the trimmed V and J ends, which lost 0 bases and 5 bases, there was a span of 13 bases.

The source of this sequence is a human donor in good health. The sample taken for sequencing was CD8+ T cells from PBMCs. V is TRBV20-1 and J is TRBJ2-5; no clear D. In DNA form, the CDR3 reads TGCAGTGCTAGAGACGTAAACTTAGGCGAGACCCAGTACTTC. This codes for CSARDVNLGETQYF.